The source of this TCR beta chain is a study of CXCR3-negative and CXCR3-positive naive CD8 T cells. UMI-tagged TRB cDNA libraries were built via 5' RACE. TCRdb reprocessed the 5' RACE reads and keeps a single row for each CDR3 protein, giving no DNA. The listing contains 3,000 or so distinct CDR3 sequences. This clonotype is deemed medium-sized (0.01 to 0.1%) by its frequency. The CDR3 spans 14 residues. CDR1 and CDR2 from the germline V gene are LGHNA and YNFKEQ. This chain uses TRBV4-2 with TRBJ1-5. The source is a human donor in good health. Some clones in this sample may be carry-over from other donors' samples. Input material: naive CXCR3- CD8+ T cells from blood. Subset here: CD45RO-CCR7+CD27+CD95- naive CD8+ T cells lacking CXCR3 (TNR3-). The CDR3 loop reads CASSQEEGNQPQHF.